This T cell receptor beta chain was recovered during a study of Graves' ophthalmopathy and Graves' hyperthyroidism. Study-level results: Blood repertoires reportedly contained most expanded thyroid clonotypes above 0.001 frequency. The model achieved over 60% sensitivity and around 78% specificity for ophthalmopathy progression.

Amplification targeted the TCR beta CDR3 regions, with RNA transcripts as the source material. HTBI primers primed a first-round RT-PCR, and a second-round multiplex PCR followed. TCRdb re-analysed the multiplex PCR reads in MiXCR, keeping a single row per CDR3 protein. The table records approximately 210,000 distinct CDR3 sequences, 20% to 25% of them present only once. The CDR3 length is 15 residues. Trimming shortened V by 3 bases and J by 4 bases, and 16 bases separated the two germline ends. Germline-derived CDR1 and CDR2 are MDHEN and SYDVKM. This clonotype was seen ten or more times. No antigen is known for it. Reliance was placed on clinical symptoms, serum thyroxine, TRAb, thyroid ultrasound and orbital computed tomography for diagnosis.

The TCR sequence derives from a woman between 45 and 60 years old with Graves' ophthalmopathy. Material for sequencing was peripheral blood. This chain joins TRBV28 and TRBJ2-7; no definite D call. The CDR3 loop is CASSFISAAIYEQYF. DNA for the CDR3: TGTGCCAGCAGTTTTATTAGTGCCGCCATTTACGAGCAGTACTTC.